These 5 T cell receptor beta chains came from one sample sequenced in a study of control samples from healthy donors and cancer patients. Here immunoSEQ multiplex PCR was the method, and the copy in TCRdb shows in-frame clones only, minus some. The sample has under 150,000 clones; about 88% are singletons. The sequenced material came from blood. These receptors were taken from a woman in her 30s in good health.

The chain recombines TRBV5-1 with TRBJ1-4, with D unclear. V lost 0 bases and J lost 0, with 9 bases in between. CDR1 and CDR2 (germline): SGHRS, YFSETQ. CDR3 length: 16 amino acids. The chain's CDR3 is CASSLEYGATNEKLFF. CDR3 coding DNA: TGCGCCAGCAGCTTGGAGTACGGTGCAACTAATGAAAAACTGTTTTTT.

This chain joins TRBV7-2 and TRBJ2-7, with no clear D. The CDR3 length is 15 residues. Germline V gene data show CDR1 as SGHTA and CDR2 as FQGNSA. Deletions cut 1 base from V and 3 bases from J, with 13 bases between. The CDR3 sequence is CASSLGNPGLYEQYF. The CDR3 DNA follows: TGTGCCAGCAGCTTAGGCAATCCGGGCCTCTACGAGCAGTACTTC.

The chain is built from TRBV9 and TRBJ2-1, with no clear D. CDR3 length equals 12 residues. V lost 0 bases and J 10 bases, leaving 8 bases between the germline ends. Germline assignment: CDR1 SGDLS and CDR2 YYNGEE. The CDR3 nucleotides read TGTGCCAGCAGCGTAGTGCGCGGAGAGCAGTTCTTC. Translation gives CASSVVRGEQFF. The variable domain in full, with the rest retrieved from reference TRBV9 and TRBJ2-1, is DSGVTQTPKHLITATGQRVTLRCSPRSGDLSVYWYQQSLDQGLQFLIQYYNGEERAKGNILERFSAQQFPDLHSELNLSSLELGDSALYFCASSVVRGEQFFGPGTRLTVL.

The chain joins TRBV5-8 to TRBJ2-5, with 7 bases lining up with TRBD2. The CDR3 contains 17 residues. Germline V gene lookup returns CDR1 SGHTS and CDR2 YDEGEE. The junction had 12 bases not matched to a gene; V was cut back by 0 bases and J by 4 bases. The CDR3 region is CASSLGYAGVGAETQYF. CDR3 bases: TGTGCCAGCAGCTTGGGTTACGCGGGAGTTGGAGCAGAGACCCAGTACTTC.

The chain employs TRBV6-5 and TRBJ2-7; D is unclear. The CDR3 consists of 16 residues. Germline V gene sequence: CDR1 MNHEY, CDR2 SVGAGI. V lost 0 bases, J lost 0 bases, and 12 bases lay in between. The CDR3 loop reads CASSYSIPGSSYEQYF. CDR3 nucleotides: TGTGCCAGCAGTTACTCGATTCCAGGTTCCTCCTACGAGCAGTACTTC.